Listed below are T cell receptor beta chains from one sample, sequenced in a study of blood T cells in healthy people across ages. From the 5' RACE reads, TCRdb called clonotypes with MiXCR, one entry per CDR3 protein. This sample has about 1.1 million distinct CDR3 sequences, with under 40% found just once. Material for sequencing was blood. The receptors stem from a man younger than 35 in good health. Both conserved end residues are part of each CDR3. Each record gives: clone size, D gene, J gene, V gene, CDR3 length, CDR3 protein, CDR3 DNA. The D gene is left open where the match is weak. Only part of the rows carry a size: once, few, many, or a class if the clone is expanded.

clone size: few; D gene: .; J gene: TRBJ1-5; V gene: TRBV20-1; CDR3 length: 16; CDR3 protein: CSARDDSRGIGQPQHF; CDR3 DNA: TGCAGTGCTAGAGACGACAGCAGAGGGATCGGCCAGCCCCAGCATTTT
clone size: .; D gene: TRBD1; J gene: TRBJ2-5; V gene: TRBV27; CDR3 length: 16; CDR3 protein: CASSSMTGGLRETQYF; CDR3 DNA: TGTGCCAGCAGTTCTATGACAGGGGGCTTGAGAGAGACCCAGTACTTC
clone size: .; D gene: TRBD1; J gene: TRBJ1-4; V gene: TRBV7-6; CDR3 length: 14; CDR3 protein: CASGGQGANEKLFF; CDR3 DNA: TGTGCCAGCGGCGGACAGGGAGCTAATGAAAAACTGTTTTTT
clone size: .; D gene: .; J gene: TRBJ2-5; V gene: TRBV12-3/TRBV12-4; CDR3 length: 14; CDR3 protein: CASTLMGVGETQYF; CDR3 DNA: TGTGCCAGCACCCTAATGGGGGTGGGAGAGACCCAGTACTTC
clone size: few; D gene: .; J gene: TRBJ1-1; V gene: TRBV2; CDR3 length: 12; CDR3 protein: CASNGEGNEAFF; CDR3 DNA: TGTGCCAGCAACGGCGAGGGCAATGAAGCTTTCTTT
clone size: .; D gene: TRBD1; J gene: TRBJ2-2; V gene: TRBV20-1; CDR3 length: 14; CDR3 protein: CSAVDQGATGELFF; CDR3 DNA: TGCAGTGCCGTCGACCAGGGGGCCACCGGGGAGCTGTTTTTT
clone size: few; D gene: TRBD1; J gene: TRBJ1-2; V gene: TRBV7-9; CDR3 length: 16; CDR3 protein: CASSVTGARANYGYTF; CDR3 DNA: TGTGCCAGCAGCGTGACAGGGGCCAGAGCTAACTATGGCTACACCTTC
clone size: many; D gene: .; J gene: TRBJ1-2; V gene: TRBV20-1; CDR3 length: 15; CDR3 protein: CSARGYRSSNYGYTF; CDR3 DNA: TGCAGTGCTAGAGGTTACAGGAGTTCTAACTATGGCTACACCTTC
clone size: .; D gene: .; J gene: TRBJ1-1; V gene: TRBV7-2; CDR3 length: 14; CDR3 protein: CASSVGALNTEAFF; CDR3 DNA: TGTGCCAGCAGCGTAGGTGCATTGAACACTGAAGCTTTCTTT
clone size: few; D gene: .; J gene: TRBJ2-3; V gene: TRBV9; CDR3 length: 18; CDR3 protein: CASSSRRGFSWSTDTQYF; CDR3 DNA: TGTGCCAGCAGCTCTCGGAGGGGGTTCAGTTGGAGCACAGATACGCAGTATTTT
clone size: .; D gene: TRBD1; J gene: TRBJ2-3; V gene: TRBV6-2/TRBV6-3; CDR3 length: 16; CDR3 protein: CASSYSIQDRADTQYF; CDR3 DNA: TGTGCCAGCAGTTACTCGATTCAGGACAGGGCAGATACGCAGTATTTT
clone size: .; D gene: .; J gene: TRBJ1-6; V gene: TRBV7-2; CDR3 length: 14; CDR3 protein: CASSFKAANSPLHF; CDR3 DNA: TGTGCCAGCAGCTTTAAAGCTGCGAATTCACCCCTCCACTTT
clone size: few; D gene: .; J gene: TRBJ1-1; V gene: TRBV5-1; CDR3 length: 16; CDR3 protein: CASSFSVGLLNTEAFF; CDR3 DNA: TGCGCCAGCAGCTTTTCGGTCGGCCTCTTGAACACTGAAGCTTTCTTT
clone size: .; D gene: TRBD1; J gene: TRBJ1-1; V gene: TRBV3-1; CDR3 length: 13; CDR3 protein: CASSNRQGAEAFF; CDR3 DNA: TGTGCCAGCAGCAACCGACAGGGGGCTGAAGCTTTCTTT
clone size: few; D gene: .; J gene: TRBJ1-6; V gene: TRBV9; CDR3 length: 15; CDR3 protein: CASSVGPGKNSPLHF; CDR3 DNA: TGTGCCAGCAGCGTAGGGCCGGGAAAAAATTCACCCCTCCACTTT
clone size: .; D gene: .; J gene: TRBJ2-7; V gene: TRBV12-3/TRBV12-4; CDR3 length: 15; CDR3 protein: CASSLEPAGTYEQYF; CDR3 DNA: TGTGCCAGCAGTTTAGAACCGGCAGGGACCTACGAGCAGTACTTC
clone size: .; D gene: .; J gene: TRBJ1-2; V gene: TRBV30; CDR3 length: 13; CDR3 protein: CAWSQADRYGYTF; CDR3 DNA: TGTGCCTGGAGTCAGGCCGATAGGTATGGCTACACCTTC
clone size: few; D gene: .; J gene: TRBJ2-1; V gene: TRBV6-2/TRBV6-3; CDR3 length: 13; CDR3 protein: CASSSPLYNEQFF; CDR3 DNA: TGTGCCAGCAGTTCGCCCCTCTACAATGAGCAGTTCTTC
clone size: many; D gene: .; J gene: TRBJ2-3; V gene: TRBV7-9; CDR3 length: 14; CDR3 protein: CASSLVDSTDTQYF; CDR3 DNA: TGTGCCAGCAGCTTAGTCGACAGCACAGATACGCAGTATTTT
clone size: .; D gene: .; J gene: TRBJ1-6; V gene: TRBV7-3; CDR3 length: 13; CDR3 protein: CASSFDRNSPLHF; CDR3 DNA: TGTGCCAGCAGCTTTGACAGGAATTCACCCCTCCACTTT
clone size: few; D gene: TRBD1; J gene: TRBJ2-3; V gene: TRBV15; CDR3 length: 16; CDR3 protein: CATSLLGQTSTDTQYF; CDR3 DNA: TGTGCCACCAGCCTCCTGGGACAGACTAGCACAGATACGCAGTATTTT
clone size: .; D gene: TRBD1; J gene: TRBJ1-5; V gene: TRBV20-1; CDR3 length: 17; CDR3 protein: CSARDLSRQGGDQPQHF; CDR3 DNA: TGCAGTGCTAGAGATCTCTCCCGACAGGGAGGAGATCAGCCCCAGCATTTT
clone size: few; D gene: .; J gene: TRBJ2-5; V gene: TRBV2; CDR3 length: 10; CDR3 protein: CASNGNEQYF; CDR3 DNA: TGTGCCAGCAACGGAAATGAGCAGTACTTC
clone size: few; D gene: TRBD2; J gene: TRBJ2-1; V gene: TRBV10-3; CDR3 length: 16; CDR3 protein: CAISATSDGSYNEQFF; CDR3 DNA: TGTGCCATCAGTGCCACTAGCGATGGCTCCTACAATGAGCAGTTCTTC
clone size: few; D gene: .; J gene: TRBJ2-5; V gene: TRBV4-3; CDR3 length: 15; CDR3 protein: CASSRDSGTSKEQYF; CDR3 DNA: TGCGCCAGCAGCCGCGACTCAGGGACCAGTAAGGAGCAGTACTTC
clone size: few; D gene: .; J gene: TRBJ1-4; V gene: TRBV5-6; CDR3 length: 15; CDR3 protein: CASSLEPGVGEKLFF; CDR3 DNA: TGTGCCAGCAGCTTGGAACCTGGGGTGGGTGAAAAACTGTTTTTT
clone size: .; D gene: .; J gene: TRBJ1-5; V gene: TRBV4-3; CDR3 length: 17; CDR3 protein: CASSQDRAQASNQPQHF; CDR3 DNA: TGCGCCAGCAGCCAAGATCGCGCCCAGGCGAGCAATCAGCCCCAGCATTTT
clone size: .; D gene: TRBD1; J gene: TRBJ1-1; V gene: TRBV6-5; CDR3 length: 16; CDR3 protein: CASSSTGQRMNTEAFF; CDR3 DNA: TGTGCCAGCAGTTCCACGGGACAGCGCATGAACACTGAAGCTTTCTTT
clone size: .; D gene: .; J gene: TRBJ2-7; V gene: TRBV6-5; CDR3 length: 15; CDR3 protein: CASSTGTPVYNEQYF; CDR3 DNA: TGTGCCAGCAGCACCGGGACTCCCGTTTACAATGAGCAGTACTTC
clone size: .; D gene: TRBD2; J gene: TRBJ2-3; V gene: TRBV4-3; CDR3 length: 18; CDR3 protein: CASSQQRTSGGSEDTQYF; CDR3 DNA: TGCGCCAGCAGCCAACAACGGACTAGCGGGGGATCGGAAGATACGCAGTATTTT
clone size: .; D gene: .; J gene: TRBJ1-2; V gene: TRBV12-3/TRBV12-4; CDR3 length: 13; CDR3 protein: CASSPAGAYGYTF; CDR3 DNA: TGTGCCAGCAGTCCCGCAGGGGCCTATGGCTACACCTTC
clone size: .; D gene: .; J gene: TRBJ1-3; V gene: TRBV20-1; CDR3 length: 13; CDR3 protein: CSAPHLSGNTIYF; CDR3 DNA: TGCAGTGCGCCTCATCTCTCTGGAAACACCATATATTTT
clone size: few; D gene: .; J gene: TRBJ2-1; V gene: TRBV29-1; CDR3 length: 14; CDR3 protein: CSSFSGPGVNEQFF; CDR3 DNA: TGCAGCTCATTTAGCGGCCCCGGTGTGAATGAGCAGTTCTTC
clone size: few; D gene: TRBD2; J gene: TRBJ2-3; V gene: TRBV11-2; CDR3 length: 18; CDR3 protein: CASSPRGPLAGSTDTQYF; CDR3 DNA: TGTGCCAGCAGCCCCCGGGGACCGCTAGCGGGGAGCACAGATACGCAGTATTTT
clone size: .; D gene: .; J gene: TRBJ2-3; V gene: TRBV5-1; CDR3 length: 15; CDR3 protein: CASSQRDPRTDTQYF; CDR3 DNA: TGCGCCAGCAGTCAACGGGACCCGAGGACAGATACGCAGTATTTT
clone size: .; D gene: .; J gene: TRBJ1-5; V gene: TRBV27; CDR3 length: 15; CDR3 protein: CASSYDRGSNQPQHF; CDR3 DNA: TGTGCCAGCAGTTACGATAGGGGGAGCAATCAGCCCCAGCATTTT
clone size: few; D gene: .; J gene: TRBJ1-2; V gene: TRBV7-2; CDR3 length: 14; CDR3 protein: CASSLAAADYGYTF; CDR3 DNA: TGTGCCAGCAGCTTAGCCGCAGCCGACTATGGCTACACCTTC
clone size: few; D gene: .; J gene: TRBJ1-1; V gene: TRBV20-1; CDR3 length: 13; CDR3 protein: CSARRDVSTEAFF; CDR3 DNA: TGCAGTGCTAGAAGGGATGTTAGCACTGAAGCTTTCTTT
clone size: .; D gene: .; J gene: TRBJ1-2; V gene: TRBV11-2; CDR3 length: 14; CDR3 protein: CASSPVKANYGYTF; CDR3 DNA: TGTGCCAGCAGCCCTGTAAAAGCTAACTATGGCTACACCTTC
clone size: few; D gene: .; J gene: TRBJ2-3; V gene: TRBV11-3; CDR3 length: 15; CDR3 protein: CASSPAVGPRDTQYF; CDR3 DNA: TGTGCCAGCAGCCCAGCAGTGGGGCCCCGGGATACGCAGTATTTT
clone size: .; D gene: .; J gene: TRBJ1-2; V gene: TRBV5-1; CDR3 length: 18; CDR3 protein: CASSLAKSAGEFYRGYTF; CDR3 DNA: TGCGCCAGCAGCTTGGCCAAAAGTGCAGGGGAATTCTATCGTGGCTACACCTTC
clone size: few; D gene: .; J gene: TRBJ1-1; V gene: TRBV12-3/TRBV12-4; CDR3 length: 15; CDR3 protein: CASGPWGTGDTEAFF; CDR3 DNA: TGTGCCAGCGGCCCTTGGGGGACGGGAGACACTGAAGCTTTCTTT
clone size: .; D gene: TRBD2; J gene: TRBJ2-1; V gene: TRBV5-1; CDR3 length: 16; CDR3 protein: CASSGEGPTSGNEQFF; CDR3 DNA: TGCGCCAGCAGCGGGGAGGGCCCTACTTCGGGGAATGAGCAGTTCTTC
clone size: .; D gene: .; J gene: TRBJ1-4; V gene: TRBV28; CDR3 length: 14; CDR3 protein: CASSLPGANEKLFF; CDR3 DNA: TGTGCCAGCAGTTTACCGGGTGCTAATGAAAAACTGTTTTTT
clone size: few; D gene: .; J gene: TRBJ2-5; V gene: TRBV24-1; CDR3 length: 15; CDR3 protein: CATSDQQGFQETQYF; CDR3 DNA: TGTGCCACCAGTGACCAACAGGGCTTCCAAGAGACCCAGTACTTC
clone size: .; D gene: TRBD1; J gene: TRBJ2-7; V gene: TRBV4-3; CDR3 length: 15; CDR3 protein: CASSQDQGQGYEQYF; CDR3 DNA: TGCGCCAGCAGCCAAGATCAGGGACAGGGATACGAGCAGTACTTC
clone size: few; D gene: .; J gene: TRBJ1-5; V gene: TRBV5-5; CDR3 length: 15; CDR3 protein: CASSWGGYSNQPQHF; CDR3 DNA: TGTGCCAGCAGCTGGGGGGGCTATAGCAATCAGCCCCAGCATTTT
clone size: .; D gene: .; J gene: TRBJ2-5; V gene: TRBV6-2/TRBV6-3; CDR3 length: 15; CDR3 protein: CASRAGTTLQETQYF; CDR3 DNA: TGTGCCAGCAGAGCAGGGACCACGCTCCAAGAGACCCAGTACTTC
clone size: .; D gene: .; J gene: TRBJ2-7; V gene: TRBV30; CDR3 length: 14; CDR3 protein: CAWSVGNKAYEQYF; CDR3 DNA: TGTGCCTGGAGTGTAGGGAACAAAGCCTACGAGCAGTACTTC
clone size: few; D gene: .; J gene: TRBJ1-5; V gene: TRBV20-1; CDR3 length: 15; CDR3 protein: CSARLPGASNQPQHF; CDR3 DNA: TGCAGTGCCAGACTCCCAGGGGCTAGCAATCAGCCCCAGCATTTT
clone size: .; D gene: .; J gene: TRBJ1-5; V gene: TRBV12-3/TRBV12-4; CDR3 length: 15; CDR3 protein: CTSSFSQGPRQPQHF; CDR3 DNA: TGTACCAGCAGTTTCTCTCAGGGCCCCCGCCAGCCCCAGCATTTT
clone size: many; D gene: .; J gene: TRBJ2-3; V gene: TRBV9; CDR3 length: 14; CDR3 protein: CASSNQGSTDTQYF; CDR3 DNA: TGTGCCAGCAGCAATCAGGGTAGCACAGATACGCAGTATTTT
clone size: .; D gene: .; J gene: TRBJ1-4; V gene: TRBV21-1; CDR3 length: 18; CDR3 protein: CASSKEYRWTSDMEKLFF; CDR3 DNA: TGTGCCAGCAGCAAAGAGTACAGGTGGACATCCGATATGGAAAAACTGTTTTTT